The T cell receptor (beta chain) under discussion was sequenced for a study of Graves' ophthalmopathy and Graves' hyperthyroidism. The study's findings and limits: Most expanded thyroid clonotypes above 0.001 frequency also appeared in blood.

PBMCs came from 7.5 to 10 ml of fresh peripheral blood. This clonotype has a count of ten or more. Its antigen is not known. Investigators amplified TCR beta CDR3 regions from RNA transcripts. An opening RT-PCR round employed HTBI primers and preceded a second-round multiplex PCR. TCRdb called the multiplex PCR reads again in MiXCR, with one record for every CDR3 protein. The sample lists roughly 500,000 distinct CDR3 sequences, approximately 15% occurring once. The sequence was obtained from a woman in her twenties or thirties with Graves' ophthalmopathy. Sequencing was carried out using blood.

The DNA of the CDR3 is TGTGCCAGCAGTTATGGTACGGGCGAAGCGGATTACGAGCAGTACTTC. This encodes CASSYGTGEADYEQYF. The V call is TRBV6-2 or TRBV6-3, the J call TRBJ2-7, with D tentatively TRBD2 (5 bases). The CDR3 contains 16 residues. V lost 3 bases, J lost 4 bases, and 19 bases lay in between. Germline CDR1 and CDR2: MNHEY and SVGEGT.